This TCR beta chain was found in a study of response to subunit inactivated influenza vaccine. Study observations and caveats: The authors put forward the suggestion that each seasonal influenza vaccination may bring in only a limited number of new T cells.

Note on this clonotype: Its antigen is not known.

J was trimmed by 0 bases and V by 5 bases; bases with no gene match: 4. Germline V gene lookup returns CDR1 SEHNR and CDR2 FQNEAQ (reference sequence). This CDR3 is built from 17 residues. Each CDR3 protein is one row after TCRdb ran MiXCR on the RT-PCR reads. The sample has 500,000 to 550,000 distinct CDR3 sequences, roughly 7.9% seen once. The chain employs TRBV7-9 and TRBJ2-2, with 12 positions matching TRBD2. Sequences were derived from PBMCs from blood, sampled roughly 24 months after vaccination. The sequence came from a man between 50 and 75 years old who received an inactivated influenza vaccine. The CDR3 sequence is CASSQTSGGPNTGELFF. The CDR3 nucleotides are TGTGCCAGCAGCCAGACTAGCGGGGGCCCGAACACCGGGGAGCTGTTTTTT.